Sequencing of this T cell receptor (beta chain) was carried out in a study of regulatory dendritic cells for organ transplantation. Study findings and constraints: Naive T cells showed high diversity, memory cells less, memory CD8+ least.

Comment on this clone: What it recognizes is unknown.

Sorted T cells were CFSE-labeled and cultured 5 days with allogeneic regulatory or mature dendritic cells at 1:10. V lost 2 bases and J lost 2; bases outside the gene matches: 6. The CDR3 is 17 residues long. Germline CDR1 SNHLY, CDR2 FYNNEI. Clones were read by immunoSEQ multiplex PCR, and TCRdb kept only the in-frame ones, dropping some. The sample contains roughly 12,000 clones, around two thirds of which appear only once. J is TRBJ2-5 and V is TRBV2; 12 bases map to TRBD2. This sequence was found in a human donor in good health. The sample consisted of naive CD4+ T cells from blood cultured with regulatory dendritic cells. Subset described: CD45RA+ naive T cells. CDR3 coding DNA: TGTGCCAGCAGTGAACTAGCGGGGGGGCCGAGTCAAGAGACCCAGTACTTC. It specifies CASSELAGGPSQETQYF.